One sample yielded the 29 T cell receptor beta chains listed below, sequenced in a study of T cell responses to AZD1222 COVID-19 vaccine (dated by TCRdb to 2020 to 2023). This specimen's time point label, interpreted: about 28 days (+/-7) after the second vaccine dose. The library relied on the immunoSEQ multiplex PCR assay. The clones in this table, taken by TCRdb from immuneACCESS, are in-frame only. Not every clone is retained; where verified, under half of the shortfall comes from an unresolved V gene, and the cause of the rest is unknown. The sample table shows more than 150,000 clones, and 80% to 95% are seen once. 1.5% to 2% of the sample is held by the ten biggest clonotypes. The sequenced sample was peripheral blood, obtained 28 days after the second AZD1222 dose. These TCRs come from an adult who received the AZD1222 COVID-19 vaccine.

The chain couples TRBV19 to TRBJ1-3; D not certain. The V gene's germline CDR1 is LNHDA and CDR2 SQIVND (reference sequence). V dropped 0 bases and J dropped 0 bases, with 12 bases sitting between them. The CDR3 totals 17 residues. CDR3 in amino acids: CASSIDSPADSGNTIYF. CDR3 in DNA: TGTGCCAGTAGTATAGATTCCCCGGCTGACTCTGGAAACACCATATATTTT.

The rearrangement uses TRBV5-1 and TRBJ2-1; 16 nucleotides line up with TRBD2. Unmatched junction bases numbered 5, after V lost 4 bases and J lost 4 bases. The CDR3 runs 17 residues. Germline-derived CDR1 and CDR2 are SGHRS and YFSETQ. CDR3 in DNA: TGCGCCAGCAGCCCGGGACTAGCGGGAGGGGTATACAATGAGCAGTTCTTC. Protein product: CASSPGLAGGVYNEQFF. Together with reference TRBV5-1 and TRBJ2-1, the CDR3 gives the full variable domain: KAGVTQTPRYLIKTRGQQVTLSCSPISGHRSVSWYQQTPGQGLQFLFEYFSETQRNKGNFPGRFSGRQFSNSRSEMNVSTLELGDSALYLCASSPGLAGGVYNEQFFGPGTRLTVL.

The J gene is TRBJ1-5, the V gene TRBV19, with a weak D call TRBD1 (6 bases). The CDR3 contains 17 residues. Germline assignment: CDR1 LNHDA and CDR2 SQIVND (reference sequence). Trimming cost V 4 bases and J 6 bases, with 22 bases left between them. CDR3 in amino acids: CASSTTWGGATAQPQHF. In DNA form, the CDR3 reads TGTGCCAGTAGTACGACCTGGGGGGGCGCCACGGCTCAGCCCCAGCATTTT.

CDR3 protein: CASSKTSDNSPLHF. In DNA, the CDR3 is TGTGCCAGCAGCAAGACCTCAGATAATTCACCCCTCCACTTT. The gene calls are TRBV21-1 and TRBJ1-6. TRBV21-1 is shown as a pseudogene. This CDR3 spans 14 amino acids.

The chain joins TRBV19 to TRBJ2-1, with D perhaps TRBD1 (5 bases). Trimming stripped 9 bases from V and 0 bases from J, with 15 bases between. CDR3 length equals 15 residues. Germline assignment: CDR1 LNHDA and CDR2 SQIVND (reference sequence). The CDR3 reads CASTLQGGSYNEQFF. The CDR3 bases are TGTGCCAGCACACTCCAGGGTGGCTCCTACAATGAGCAGTTCTTC. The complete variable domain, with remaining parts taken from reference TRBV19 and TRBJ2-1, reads DGGITQSPKYLFRKEGQNVTLSCEQNLNHDAMYWYRQDPGQGLRLIYYSQIVNDFQKGDIAEGYSVSREKKESFPLTVTSAQKNPTAFYLCASTLQGGSYNEQFFGPGTRLTVL.

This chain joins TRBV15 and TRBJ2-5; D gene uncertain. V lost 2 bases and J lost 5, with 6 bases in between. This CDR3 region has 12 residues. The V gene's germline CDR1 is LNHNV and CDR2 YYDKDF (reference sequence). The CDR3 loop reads CATSRSSETQYF. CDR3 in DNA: TGTGCCACCAGCAGATCATCTGAGACCCAGTACTTC.

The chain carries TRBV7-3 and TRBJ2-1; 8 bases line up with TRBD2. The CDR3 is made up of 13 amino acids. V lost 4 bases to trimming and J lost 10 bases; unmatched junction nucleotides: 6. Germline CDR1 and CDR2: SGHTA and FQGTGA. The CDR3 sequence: CASSSTTSGEQFF. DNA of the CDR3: TGTGCCAGCAGCTCCACCACTAGCGGAGAGCAGTTCTTC.

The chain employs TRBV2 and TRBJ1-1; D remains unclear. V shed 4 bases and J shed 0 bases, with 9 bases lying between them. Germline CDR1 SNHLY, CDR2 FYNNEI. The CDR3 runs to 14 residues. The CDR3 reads CASSASELNTEAFF. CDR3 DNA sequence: TGTGCCAGCAGTGCCTCGGAGTTGAACACTGAAGCTTTCTTT.

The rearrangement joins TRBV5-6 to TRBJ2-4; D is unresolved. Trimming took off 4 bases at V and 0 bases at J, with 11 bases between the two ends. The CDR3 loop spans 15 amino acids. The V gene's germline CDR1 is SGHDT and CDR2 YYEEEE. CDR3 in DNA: TGTGCCAGCAGCCTCCAAAGAGTAGCCAAAAACATTCAGTACTTC. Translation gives CASSLQRVAKNIQYF.

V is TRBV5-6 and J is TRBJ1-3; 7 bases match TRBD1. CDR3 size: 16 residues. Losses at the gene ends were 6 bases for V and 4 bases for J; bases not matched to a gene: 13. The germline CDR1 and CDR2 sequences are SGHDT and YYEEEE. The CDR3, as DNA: TGTGCCAGCACCCACTGGACAGGACTGGGAGGAAACACCATATATTTT. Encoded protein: CASTHWTGLGGNTIYF.

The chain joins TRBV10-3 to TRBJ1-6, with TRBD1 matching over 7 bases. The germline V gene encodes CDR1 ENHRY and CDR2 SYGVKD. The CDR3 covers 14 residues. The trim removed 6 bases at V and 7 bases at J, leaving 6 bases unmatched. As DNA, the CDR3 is TGTGCCATCAGCACCACAGGGGTCAATTCACCCCTCCACTTT. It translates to CAISTTGVNSPLHF.

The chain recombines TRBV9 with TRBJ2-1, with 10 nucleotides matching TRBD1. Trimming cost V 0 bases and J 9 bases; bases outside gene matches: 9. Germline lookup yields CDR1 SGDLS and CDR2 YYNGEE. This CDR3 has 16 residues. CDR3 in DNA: TGTGCCAGCAGCGTAGAGGGACAGGGGAACGGGGGTGAGCAGTTCTTC. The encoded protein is CASSVEGQGNGGEQFF.

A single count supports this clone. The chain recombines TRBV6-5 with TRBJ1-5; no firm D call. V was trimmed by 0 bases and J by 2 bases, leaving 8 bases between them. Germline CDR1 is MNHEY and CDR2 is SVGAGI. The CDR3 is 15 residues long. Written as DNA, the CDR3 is TGTGCCAGCAGTTACTCGGGGAGTGGCAATCAGCCCCAGCATTTT. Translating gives CASSYSGSGNQPQHF.

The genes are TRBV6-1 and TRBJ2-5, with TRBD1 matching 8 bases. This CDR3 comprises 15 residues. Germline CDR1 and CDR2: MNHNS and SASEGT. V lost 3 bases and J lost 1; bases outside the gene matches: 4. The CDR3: CASSEMQGAQETQYF. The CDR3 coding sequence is TGTGCCAGCAGTGAGATGCAGGGGGCCCAAGAGACCCAGTACTTC.

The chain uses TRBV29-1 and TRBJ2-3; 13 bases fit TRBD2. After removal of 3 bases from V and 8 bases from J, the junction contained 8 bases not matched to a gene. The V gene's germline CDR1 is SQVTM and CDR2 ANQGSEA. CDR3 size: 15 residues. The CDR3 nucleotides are TGCAGCGTTGATCGTGGGACTAGCGGGACTAGTACGCAGTATTTT. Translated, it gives CSVDRGTSGTSTQYF.

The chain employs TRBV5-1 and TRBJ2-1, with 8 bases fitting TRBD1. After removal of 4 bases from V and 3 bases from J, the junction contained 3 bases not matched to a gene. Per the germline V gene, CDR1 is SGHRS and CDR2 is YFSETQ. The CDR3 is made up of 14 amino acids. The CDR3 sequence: CASSPGTGYNEQFF. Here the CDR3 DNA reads TGCGCCAGCAGCCCCGGGACAGGCTACAATGAGCAGTTCTTC.

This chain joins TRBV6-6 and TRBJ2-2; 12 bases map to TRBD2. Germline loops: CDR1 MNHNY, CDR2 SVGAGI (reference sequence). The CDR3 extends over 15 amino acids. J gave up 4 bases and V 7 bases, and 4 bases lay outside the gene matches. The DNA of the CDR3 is TGTGCCAGCATCCTAGCGGGGGGGCTCACCGGGGAGCTGTTTTTT. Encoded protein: CASILAGGLTGELFF.

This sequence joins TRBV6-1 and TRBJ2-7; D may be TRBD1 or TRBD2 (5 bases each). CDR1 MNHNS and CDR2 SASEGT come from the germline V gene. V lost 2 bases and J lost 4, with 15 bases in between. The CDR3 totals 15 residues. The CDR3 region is CASSESRDHFYEQYF. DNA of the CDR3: TGTGCCAGCAGTGAAAGTCGGGACCACTTTTACGAGCAGTACTTC.

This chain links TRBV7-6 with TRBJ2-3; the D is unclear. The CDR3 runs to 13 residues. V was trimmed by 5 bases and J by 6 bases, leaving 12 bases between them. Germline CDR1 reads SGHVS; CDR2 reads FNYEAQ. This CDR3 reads CASSLGRLDTQYF. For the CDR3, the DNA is TGTGCCAGCAGCCTCGGGCGACTTGATACGCAGTATTTT.

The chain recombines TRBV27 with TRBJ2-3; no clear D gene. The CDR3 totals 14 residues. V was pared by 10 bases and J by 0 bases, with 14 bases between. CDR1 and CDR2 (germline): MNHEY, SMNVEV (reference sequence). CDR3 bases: TGTGCCAATTTCCCCCTTGCTAGCACAGATACGCAGTATTTT. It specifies CANFPLASTDTQYF.

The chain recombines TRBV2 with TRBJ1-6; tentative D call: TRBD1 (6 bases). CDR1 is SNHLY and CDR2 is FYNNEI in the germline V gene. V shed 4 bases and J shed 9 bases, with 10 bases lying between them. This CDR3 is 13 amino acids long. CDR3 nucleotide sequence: TGTGCCAGCAGTGGACAGGTGGGTTCACCCCTCCACTTT. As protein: CASSGQVGSPLHF.

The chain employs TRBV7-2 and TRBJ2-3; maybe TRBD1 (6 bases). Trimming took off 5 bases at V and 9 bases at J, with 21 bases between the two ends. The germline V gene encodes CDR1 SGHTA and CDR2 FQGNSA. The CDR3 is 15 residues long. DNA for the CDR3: TGTGCCAGCAGCGCAACGGGACAACGAGAGGGGACGCAGTATTTT. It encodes CASSATGQREGTQYF. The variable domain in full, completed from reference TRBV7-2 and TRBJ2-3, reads GAGVSQSPSNKVTEKGKDVELRCDPISGHTALYWYRQSLGQGLEFLIYFQGNSAPDKSGLPSDRFSAERTGGSVSTLTIQRTQQEDSAVYLCASSATGQREGTQYFGPGTRLTVL.

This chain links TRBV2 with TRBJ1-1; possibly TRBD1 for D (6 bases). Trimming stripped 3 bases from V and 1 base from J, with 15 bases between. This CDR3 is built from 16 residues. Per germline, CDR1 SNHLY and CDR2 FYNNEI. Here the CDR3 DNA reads TGTGCCAGCAGTGACATTACCGGGACATCGAACACTGAAGCTTTCTTT. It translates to CASSDITGTSNTEAFF.

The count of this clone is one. The CDR3 sequence is CAWSVGSSYEQYF. CDR3 DNA: TGTGCCTGGAGTGTGGGCAGCTCCTACGAGCAGTACTTC. The rearrangement links TRBV30 to TRBJ2-7; D gene uncertain. V was trimmed by 0 bases and J by 0 bases, leaving 6 bases between them. There are 13 residues in the CDR3. Germline lookup yields CDR1 GTSNPN and CDR2 SVGIG (reference sequence).

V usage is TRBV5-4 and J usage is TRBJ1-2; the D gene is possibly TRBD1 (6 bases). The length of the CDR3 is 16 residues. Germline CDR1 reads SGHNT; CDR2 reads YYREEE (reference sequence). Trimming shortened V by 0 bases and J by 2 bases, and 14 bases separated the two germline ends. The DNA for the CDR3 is TGTGCCAGCAGCTTGGCGGGGAAGGGGGGCAACTATGGCTACACCTTC. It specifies CASSLAGKGGNYGYTF.

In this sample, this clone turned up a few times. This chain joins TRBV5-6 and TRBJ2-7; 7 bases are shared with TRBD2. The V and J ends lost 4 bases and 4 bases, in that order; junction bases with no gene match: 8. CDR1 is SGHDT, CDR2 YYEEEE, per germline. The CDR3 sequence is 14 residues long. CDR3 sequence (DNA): TGTGCCAGCAGCCCGGGAGGTGCGCGGTACGAGCAGTACTTC. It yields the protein CASSPGGARYEQYF.

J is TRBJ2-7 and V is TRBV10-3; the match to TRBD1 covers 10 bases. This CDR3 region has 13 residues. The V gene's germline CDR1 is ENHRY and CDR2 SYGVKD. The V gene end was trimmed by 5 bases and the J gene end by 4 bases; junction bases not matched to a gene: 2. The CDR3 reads CAISRTGGYEQYF. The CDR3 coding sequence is TGTGCCATCAGTCGGACAGGGGGATACGAGCAGTACTTC.

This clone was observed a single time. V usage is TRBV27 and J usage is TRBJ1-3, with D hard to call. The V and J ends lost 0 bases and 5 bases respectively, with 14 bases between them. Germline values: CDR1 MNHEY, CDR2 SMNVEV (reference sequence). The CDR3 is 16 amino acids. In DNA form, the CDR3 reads TGTGCCAGCAGTTTATCAAGAAGGCCGCCCAGAAACACCATATATTTT. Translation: CASSLSRRPPRNTIYF.

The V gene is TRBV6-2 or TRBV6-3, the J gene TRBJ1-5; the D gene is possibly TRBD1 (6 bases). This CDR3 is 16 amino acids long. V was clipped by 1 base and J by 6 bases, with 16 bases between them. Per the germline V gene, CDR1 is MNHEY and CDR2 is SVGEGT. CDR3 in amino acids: CASSYWGRRGSQPQHF. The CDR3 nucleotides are TGTGCCAGCAGTTACTGGGGGAGAAGGGGGAGTCAGCCCCAGCATTTT.